This T cell receptor (beta chain) was captured in a study of blood T cell repertoires in COVID-19. In the study overall: Sites across the United States, Italy and Spain contributed samples from acute and convalescent COVID-19. PBMCs, B-cell-depleted T cells, or T cells were the source of the cDNA or gDNA that made up the material.

Sequencing used immunoSEQ multiplex PCR; TCRdb keeps in-frame clones, though not all of them. The sample lists about 210,000 clones; about 91% were seen once. This CDR3 is built from 15 residues. In germline, CDR1 is MGHRA, CDR2 YSYEKL. The J segment lost 7 bases and the V segment lost 1 base, leaving 9 bases of the junction unmatched. Sequencing input: peripheral blood. This clonotype originated in a man aged 25 to 45 with acute or convalescent COVID-19. This chain joins TRBV4-1 and TRBJ2-7, with 8 bases fitting TRBD2. The CDR3 nucleotides read TGCGCCAGCAGCCAAGTCGGTAGCGGGGTCGGTGAGCAGTACTTC. This gives the protein CASSQVGSGVGEQYF.